Shown below are 23 T cell receptor beta chains from a single sample sequenced in a study of human T cells and chemical hapten exposure. MiXCR was run by TCRdb on the RACE reads, yielding one entry per CDR3 protein. The table has about 82,000 distinct CDR3 sequences, 10% to 15% seen once. Time point: patch test 3, about 24 weeks after DPC sensitization. Noted treatment: therapeutic diphenylcyclopropenone sensitization with weekly scalp DPC. Specimen: whole blood, collected in connection with sensitization to the hapten diphenylcyclopropenone (DPC). The origin of the receptors is a woman between 45 and 65 years old with alopecia areata. Some clones in this sample may be carry-over from other donors' samples.

The sample holds a few counts of this clonotype. This chain connects TRBV5-6 to TRBJ1-1; D is uncertain. The germline V and J ends were trimmed by 0 bases and 4 bases, with 10 bases remaining between them. The germline gives CDR1 SGHDT, CDR2 YYEEEE. The CDR3 runs to 14 residues. CDR3 amino acids: CASSLVNSPTEAFF. The CDR3 coding sequence is TGTGCCAGCAGCTTGGTCAACAGCCCCACTGAAGCTTTCTTT.

This clonotype has ten or more counts. The chain recombines TRBV3-1 with TRBJ2-5; 7 nucleotides line up with TRBD2. The CDR3 has 15 residues. V shed 1 base and J 5 bases; nucleotides not matched to a gene: 7. Germline values: CDR1 LGHDT, CDR2 YNNKEL (reference sequence). This CDR3 is CASSQGVAGVETQYF. The CDR3 nucleotides read TGTGCCAGCAGCCAAGGGGTGGCGGGAGTGGAGACCCAGTACTTC.

This clonotype occurred many times. The V call is TRBV18, the J call TRBJ1-1; D ambiguous. The CDR3 length is 16 residues. CDR1 is KGHSH, CDR2 LQKENI, per germline. V shed 2 bases and J shed 0 bases, with 13 bases lying between them. CDR3 sequence (DNA): TGTGCCAGCTCACCAGGCCCAGACCCGCTGAACACTGAAGCTTTCTTT. It translates to CASSPGPDPLNTEAFF.

This clonotype was detected ten times or more. The rearrangement links TRBV7-6 to TRBJ2-2, with TRBD2 identical over 9 bases. V shed 5 bases and J 4 bases; nucleotides not matched to a gene: 8. Per the germline V gene, CDR1 is SGHVS and CDR2 is FNYEAQ. This CDR3 has 16 residues. CDR3 sequence reads: CASSPMRGGGTGELFF. For the CDR3, the DNA is TGTGCCAGCAGCCCCATGCGGGGGGGAGGCACCGGGGAGCTGTTTTTT.

This clonotype came up a few times. The chain is built from TRBV29-1 and TRBJ1-2; D is undetermined. V lost 4 bases, J lost 4 bases, and 13 bases lay in between. This CDR3 has 13 residues. CDR1 is SQVTM, CDR2 ANQGSEA, per germline. The CDR3 is CSVGWGEIYGYTF. The CDR3 DNA reads as TGCAGCGTTGGTTGGGGAGAGATCTATGGCTACACCTTC.

This clonotype was counted at least ten times. This rearrangement joins TRBV18 to TRBJ1-1; D gene unclear. Per the germline V gene, CDR1 is KGHSH and CDR2 is LQKENI. The CDR3 sequence is 13 residues long. Trimming took off 1 base at V and 3 bases at J, with 6 bases between the two ends. The CDR3 region has the DNA TGTGCCAGCTCACCACTTCTGGACACTGAAGCTTTCTTT. Its translation: CASSPLLDTEAFF.

This clonotype was recorded at least ten times. V gene TRBV2 combines with J gene TRBJ1-5; D is ambiguous. Looked up from germline, CDR1 is SNHLY and CDR2 is FYNNEI. Trimming took 8 bases from V and 9 from J, leaving 26 bases between them. The CDR3 extends over 16 amino acids. DNA for the CDR3: TGTGCCAGCGCTAGTCTAACAGCCATTCCTCCTCCGCCCCAGCATTTT. It codes for CASASLTAIPPPPQHF.

This clonotype has more than one count but fewer than ten. V gene TRBV2 combines with J gene TRBJ2-7; D is perhaps TRBD1 (6 bases). V was pared by 8 bases and J by 6 bases, with 23 bases between. Germline V gives CDR1 SNHLY, CDR2 FYNNEI. The CDR3 contains 15 residues. The CDR3 is CASSMRQERSVEQYF. The CDR3 DNA is TGTGCCAGCTCAATGAGACAGGAGCGTTCAGTCGAGCAGTACTTC. Filled out from reference TRBV2 and TRBJ2-7, the complete variable domain reads EPEVTQTPSHQVTQMGQEVILRCVPISNHLYFYWYRQILGQKVEFLVSFYNNEISEKSEIFDDQFSVERPDGSNFTLKIRSTKLEDSAMYFCASSMRQERSVEQYFGPGTRLTVT.

This chain connects TRBV18 to TRBJ1-1, with 8 nucleotides matching TRBD1. Germline V CDR1 and CDR2: KGHSH, LQKENI. The CDR3 spans 17 residues. J lost 6 bases, V lost 3 bases, and 15 bases had no gene match. The CDR3 protein is CASSPLGWGQADSEAFF. The CDR3, as DNA: TGTGCCAGCTCACCGTTAGGCTGGGGACAGGCGGACTCTGAAGCTTTCTTT.

This clonotype was seen a few times. V usage is TRBV6-1 and J usage is TRBJ2-3; D is ambiguous. The CDR3 loop spans 14 amino acids. The V end lost 4 bases, the J end lost 2 bases, and 10 bases lay between the germline ends. Germline lookup yields CDR1 MNHNS and CDR2 SASEGT. CDR3 amino acids: CASSGASLTDTQYF. The DNA of the CDR3 is TGTGCCAGCAGTGGAGCAAGCCTCACAGATACGCAGTATTTT.

This clonotype has ten or more counts. The rearrangement links TRBV4-1 to TRBJ2-3; D possibly corresponds to TRBD2 (6 bases). From germline, CDR1 is MGHRA and CDR2 YSYEKL. Trimming pared 0 bases from V and 0 bases from J, leaving 10 bases between. CDR3 length: 16 amino acids. The CDR3, as DNA: TGCGCCAGCAGCCAAGAGTTGACTAGTAGCACAGATACGCAGTATTTT. Its protein product is CASSQELTSSTDTQYF.

This clonotype was recorded many times. V is TRBV11-2 and J is TRBJ1-1; 9 nucleotides align to TRBD1. The trim removed 4 bases at V and 10 bases at J, leaving 4 bases unmatched. Germline CDR1 SGHAT, CDR2 FQNNGV. The CDR3 runs 12 residues. The CDR3 nucleotides read TGTGCCAGCAGCTCCGGACAGGGGCGAGCTTTCTTT. This gives the protein CASSSGQGRAFF.

This clonotype was seen ten or more times. The rearrangement joins TRBV7-9 to TRBJ1-4; 7 positions match TRBD1. This CDR3 has 14 residues. The trim removed 5 bases at V and 9 bases at J, leaving 9 bases unmatched. Germline loops: CDR1 SEHNR, CDR2 FQNEAQ (reference sequence). Here the CDR3 reads CASSPAETGKKLFF. The CDR3 DNA sequence: TGTGCCAGCAGCCCCGCCGAGACAGGGAAAAAACTGTTTTTT.

J is TRBJ1-3 and V is TRBV20-1; no firm D call. Germline V gene lookup returns CDR1 DFQATT and CDR2 SNEGSKA (reference sequence). V lost 6 bases and J lost 4, with 19 bases in between. The CDR3 covers 15 residues. CDR3 residues: CSAMTGGLPGNTIYF. The CDR3 DNA is TGCAGTGCGATGACCGGAGGACTACCCGGAAACACCATATATTTT.

The V and J genes are TRBV29-1 and TRBJ2-7, with D possibly matching TRBD1 (5 bases). Trimming removed 0 bases at V and 6 bases at J, with 12 bases between. This CDR3 region has 13 residues. Germline-derived CDR1 and CDR2 are SQVTM and ANQGSEA. In DNA, the CDR3 is TGCAGCGTTGAAGAAGTAGGGCAGGGCGAGCAGTACTTC. Its protein is CSVEEVGQGEQYF.

The chain carries TRBV12-3 or TRBV12-4 and TRBJ2-5; no firm D call. The CDR3 covers 12 residues. Trimming removed 5 bases at V and 5 bases at J, with 9 bases between. Here the CDR3 reads CASSQTSETQYF. The CDR3 DNA follows: TGTGCCAGCAGTCAGACATCGGAGACCCAGTACTTC.

This clonotype was picked up a small number of times. The chain has TRBV20-1 and TRBJ2-5; tentative D call: TRBD2 (5 bases). Germline CDR1 and CDR2: DFQATT and SNEGSKA (reference sequence). Trimming stripped 2 bases from V and 2 bases from J, with 9 bases between. This CDR3 is built from 13 residues. The CDR3 sequence: CSARSPGQETQYF. DNA of the CDR3: TGCAGTGCTAGATCGCCGGGGCAAGAGACCCAGTACTTC.

At least ten counts were recorded for this clonotype. The V and J genes are TRBV29-1 and TRBJ1-2; D is unresolved. Germline assignment: CDR1 SQVTM and CDR2 ANQGSEA. Trimming shortened V by 2 bases and J by 5 bases, and 12 bases separated the two germline ends. The CDR3 runs 13 residues. Here the CDR3 DNA reads TGCAGCGTTGAAATGCAGCGCTATTATGGCTACACCTTC. Its translation: CSVEMQRYYGYTF. Filled out from reference TRBV29-1 and TRBJ1-2, the complete variable domain reads SAVISQKPSRDICQRGTSLTIQCQVDSQVTMMFWYRQQPGQSLTLIATANQGSEATYESGFVIDKFPISRPNLTFSTLTVSNMSPEDSSIYLCSVEMQRYYGYTFGSGTRLTVV.

This clonotype was seen at least ten times. The V and J genes are TRBV7-8 and TRBJ2-7, with 8 bases lining up with TRBD2. Germline V gene sequence: CDR1 SGHVS, CDR2 FQNEAQ. The ends lost 5 bases at V and 0 bases at J; junction bases unmatched: 9. The CDR3 runs 16 residues. CDR3 protein: CASSIESGSPSYEQYF. The CDR3 DNA reads TGTGCCAGCAGCATCGAAAGCGGGAGCCCCTCCTACGAGCAGTACTTC.

This clonotype was recorded many times. V usage is TRBV12-3 or TRBV12-4 and J usage is TRBJ2-1; D not resolved. The CDR3 loop spans 16 amino acids. Trimming shortened V by 3 bases and J by 9 bases, and 21 bases separated the two germline ends. The CDR3 DNA sequence: TGTGCCAGCAGTTTCAACTGGGCACGAGAGGTCACTGAGCAGTTCTTC. Its translation is CASSFNWAREVTEQFF.

The CDR3 DNA sequence: TGTGCCAGCAGTACCCTAGCGGAATACACAGATACGCAGTATTTT. It encodes CASSTLAEYTDTQYF. The chain is built from TRBV6-6 and TRBJ2-3, with 7 bases fitting TRBD2. Per the germline V gene, CDR1 is MNHNY and CDR2 is SVGAGI (reference sequence). V shed 5 bases, J shed 2 bases, and the junction held 7 bases outside the gene matches. This CDR3 is built from 15 residues.

Ten or more counts support this clonotype. The genes are TRBV20-1 and TRBJ1-5; possible D gene TRBD1, 6 bases. V was trimmed by 2 bases and J by 2 bases, leaving 16 bases between them. Germline lookup yields CDR1 DFQATT and CDR2 SNEGSKA (reference sequence). This CDR3 contains 16 residues. The DNA of the CDR3 is TGCAGTGCTAGATACGGAAACTCAGGGGGCAATCAGCCCCAGCATTTT. This sequence encodes CSARYGNSGGNQPQHF.

This clonotype was seen a handful of times. The rearrangement uses TRBV10-3 and TRBJ1-2; possible D gene TRBD1, 6 bases. This CDR3 region has 13 residues. V was clipped by 5 bases and J by 8 bases, with 15 bases between them. Germline CDR1 is ENHRY and CDR2 is SYGVKD. CDR3 DNA sequence: TGTGCCATCAGTAGGACAGCGGGGGACGGCTACACCTTC. Residues: CAISRTAGDGYTF.